These T cell receptor beta chains were read from a single sample in a study of T cells after yellow fever vaccination. In TCRdb, the 5' RACE reads were re-called with MiXCR into one record per CDR3 protein. The table shows fewer than 450,000 distinct CDR3 sequences, with around 8.1% occurring only once. The source material was PBMCs, sampled roughly 45 days after the first yellow fever vaccination. The receptor set was obtained from a man aged 18 to 30 who received the YFV17D yellow fever vaccine. Each CDR3 is given with its conserved first and last residue. D genes are given only for firm matches. Rows may omit the clone size; those that give it use once, few, many or a size class.

clone size	D gene	J gene	V gene	CDR3 protein	CDR3 DNA
many	NA	TRBJ2-1	TRBV7-2	CASPAPGMVEQFF	TGTGCCTCTCCCGCTCCCGGGATGGTGGAGCAGTTCTTC
few	TRBD1	TRBJ1-6	TRBV5-1	CASREAGGSPLHF	TGCGCCAGCAGGGAAGCAGGGGGTTCACCCCTCCACTTT
few	TRBD2	TRBJ2-1	TRBV11-2	CASSRQGLAGGKTYNEQFF	TGTGCCAGCAGCCGACAGGGACTAGCGGGGGGGAAGACCTACAATGAGCAGTTCTTC
few	NA	TRBJ1-5	TRBV7-2	CASSLSRREPQHF	TGTGCCAGCAGCTTATCCAGACGAGAGCCCCAGCATTTT
few	NA	TRBJ2-7	TRBV12-3/TRBV12-4	CASSLGPSLYF	TGTGCCAGCAGTTTAGGTCCGTCACTGTACTTC
few	TRBD1	TRBJ2-5	TRBV7-2	CASSFRGRWETQYF	TGTGCCAGCAGCTTCAGGGGGCGCTGGGAGACCCAGTACTTC
NA	NA	TRBJ1-2	TRBV29-1	CSVDGSPNYGYTF	TGCAGCGTTGACGGCAGTCCTAACTATGGCTACACCTTC
NA	NA	TRBJ2-1	TRBV6-5	CASSYSGGGPSSYNEQFF	TGTGCCAGCAGTTACTCAGGGGGGGGGCCGAGCTCCTACAATGAGCAGTTCTTC
few	NA	TRBJ2-3	TRBV5-1	CASSPARASTDTQYF	TGCGCCAGCAGTCCCGCCCGGGCTAGCACAGATACGCAGTATTTT
NA	NA	TRBJ1-2	TRBV12-3/TRBV12-4	CASSLALAELKPFNYGYTF	TGTGCCAGCAGTTTAGCGCTCGCAGAATTAAAGCCCTTTAACTATGGCTACACCTTC
few	NA	TRBJ1-5	TRBV3-1	CASSQDGNSNQPQHF	TGTGCCAGCAGCCAAGACGGGAATAGCAATCAGCCCCAGCATTTT
NA	NA	TRBJ2-1	TRBV10-3	CAISEPGTTHNEQFF	TGTGCCATCAGTGAACCAGGGACGACCCACAATGAGCAGTTCTTC
NA	NA	TRBJ2-5	TRBV5-4	CASSLDFGARETQYF	TGTGCCAGCAGCTTGGATTTTGGGGCGAGAGAGACCCAGTACTTC
many	TRBD2	TRBJ2-5	TRBV25-1	CAAGGGLAGGQETQYF	TGTGCCGCCGGGGGGGGACTAGCGGGGGGTCAAGAGACCCAGTACTTC
few	TRBD2	TRBJ2-3	TRBV29-1	CSAGLASEDTQYF	TGCAGCGCGGGACTAGCCTCAGAAGATACGCAGTATTTT
NA	TRBD2	TRBJ2-5	TRBV7-9	CASSPDSGREETQYF	TGTGCCAGCAGCCCCGATAGCGGGAGGGAAGAGACCCAGTACTTC
NA	NA	TRBJ2-3	TRBV4-3	CASSQDPAERTDTQYF	TGCGCCAGCAGCCAAGATCCGGCGGAGAGAACAGATACGCAGTATTTT
few	NA	TRBJ2-5	TRBV5-1	CASSLSRAETQYF	TGCGCCAGCAGCTTGAGCAGGGCAGAGACCCAGTACTTC
NA	TRBD1	TRBJ1-1	TRBV4-3	CASSQFRQGEAFF	TGCGCCAGCAGCCAATTTAGACAGGGGGAAGCTTTCTTT
few	NA	TRBJ1-5	TRBV12-3/TRBV12-4	CATTGGVGPQHF	TGTGCTACAACCGGGGGAGTGGGGCCCCAGCATTTT
many	NA	TRBJ2-1	TRBV5-1	CASSMFSGLGSYNEQFF	TGCGCCAGCAGCATGTTTTCAGGGTTGGGCTCCTACAATGAGCAGTTCTTC
many	TRBD1	TRBJ2-2	TRBV15	CATSRGQGPGELFF	TGTGCCACCAGCCGGGGACAGGGGCCCGGGGAGCTGTTTTTT
few	NA	TRBJ2-7	TRBV19	CASSIIGGEIHEQYF	TGTGCCAGTAGTATCATCGGAGGGGAAATCCACGAGCAGTACTTC
NA	NA	TRBJ2-1	TRBV5-4	CASSLAVPLYNEQFF	TGTGCCAGCAGCTTGGCGGTTCCACTTTACAATGAGCAGTTCTTC
few	NA	TRBJ1-1	TRBV7-2	CASTMFGIEAFF	TGTGCCAGCACCATGTTTGGGATTGAGGCTTTCTTT